The source of this T cell receptor beta chain is a study of CD8 T cells in ankylosing spondylitis. Broader study findings: Earlier reports found some motif variants in synovial fluid and blood in reactive arthritis. About 8 highly homologous variants made up a TCR beta motif, and this motif appeared characteristic of ankylosing spondylitis blood. Relatively scarce in peripheral blood, disease-linked clones were CD8+.

Remarks on this clonotype: Its matching antigen is unknown.

Molecular-barcoded quantitative 5'-RACE produced these TCR beta libraries. TCRdb reprocessed the 5' RACE reads via MiXCR and lists one record per CDR3 protein. The table includes roughly 100,000 distinct CDR3 sequences, less than 25% detected once. Trimming stripped 2 bases from V and 7 bases from J, with 12 bases between. Germline loops: CDR1 SGHRS, CDR2 YFSETQ. The CDR3 extends over 14 amino acids. The sequencing sample was made of synovial fluid, either unsorted or a sorted T cell fraction (not recorded which). The V and J genes are TRBV5-1 and TRBJ1-4; D is ambiguous. The sequence came from a male donor with ankylosing spondylitis. As DNA, the CDR3 is TGCGCCAGCAGCTTCGGCGTCGTGGGTGAAAAACTGTTTTTT. The encoded protein is CASSFGVVGEKLFF.